The next 21 T cell receptor beta chains were all read from a single sample in a study of cytomegalovirus exposure and HLA in healthy donors. The primer mix had 60 Vbeta and 13 Jbeta primers. Repertoires were generated with immunoSEQ multiplex PCR, while TCRdb's copy carries only in-frame clones and drops some. The sample shows tens of thousands of clones, 65% to 85% of them seen only once. Sequenced sample: PBMCs. These TCRs come from a man aged 50 or older in good health and CMV-seronegative.

The chain recombines TRBV5-4 with TRBJ2-3, with D unclear. Trimming shortened V by 2 bases and J by 1 base, and 11 bases separated the two germline ends. The CDR3 has 15 residues. Germline-derived CDR1 and CDR2 are SGHNT and YYREEE (reference sequence). The CDR3 sequence: CASSFPLAGTDTQYF. The CDR3 DNA sequence: TGTGCCAGCAGCTTCCCTCTTGCGGGCACAGATACGCAGTATTTT.

This sequence joins TRBV12-5 and TRBJ2-7, with D unclear. V dropped 1 base and J dropped 2 bases, with 9 bases sitting between them. Germline CDR1 and CDR2: LGHNT and FRNRAP. CDR3 length equals 14 residues. The CDR3 bases are TGTGCTAGTGGTTTGGGGCGGCTAACCTACGAGCAGTACTTC. Its translation: CASGLGRLTYEQYF.

The V and J genes are TRBV19 and TRBJ2-3; 7 bases are a match to TRBD1. Germline V lookup: CDR1 LNHDA, CDR2 SQIVND (reference sequence). Trimming removed 3 bases from V and 5 bases from J; junction bases left unmatched: 8. There are 15 residues in the CDR3. CDR3 residues: CASSIETGSRDTQYF. The CDR3 DNA reads TGTGCCAGTAGTATCGAGACAGGGAGTAGAGATACGCAGTATTTT.

The V and J genes are TRBV19 and TRBJ2-1; TRBD2 aligns across 13 bases. V lost 4 bases, J lost 4 bases, and 4 bases stayed unmatched. The CDR3 covers 16 residues. The germline gives CDR1 LNHDA, CDR2 SQIVND (reference sequence). This CDR3 reads CASSRELAGGYNEQFF. The CDR3 DNA follows: TGTGCCAGTAGTAGGGAACTAGCGGGGGGGTACAATGAGCAGTTCTTC.

The sample holds a few counts of this clone. The genes are TRBV11-2 and TRBJ2-1, with TRBD1 matching over 8 bases. The CDR3 loop spans 15 amino acids. Germline trimming cut 3 bases from V and 8 bases from J; bases unmatched to any gene: 9. Germline V gene data show CDR1 as SGHAT and CDR2 as FQNNGV. The CDR3 sequence: CASSFSQDRVYEQFF. The CDR3 DNA reads TGTGCCAGCAGCTTCAGCCAGGACAGGGTGTATGAGCAGTTCTTC.

The chain joins TRBV5-6 to TRBJ2-2; TRBD2 matches 9 bases. V gave up 3 bases and J gave up 6 bases; unmatched junction bases: 3. CDR3 size: 14 residues. Looked up from germline, CDR1 is SGHDT and CDR2 is YYEEEE. CDR3 residues: CASSWGTSPGELFF. DNA for the CDR3: TGTGCCAGCAGCTGGGGGACTAGCCCCGGGGAGCTGTTTTTT.

This clone was found a few times. The chain is built from TRBV28 and TRBJ1-2, with TRBD1 matching 7 bases. Germline loops: CDR1 MDHEN, CDR2 SYDVKM. J was trimmed by 2 bases and V by 5 bases; bases with no gene match: 8. CDR3 length: 15 residues. The CDR3 sequence is CASSGRQGVNYGYTF. The CDR3 nucleotides read TGTGCCAGCAGTGGTCGACAGGGAGTGAACTATGGCTACACCTTC.

The V gene is TRBV19, the J gene TRBJ2-1; no clear D gene. This CDR3 has 13 amino acids. V was trimmed by 1 base and J by 4 bases, leaving 5 bases between them. The V gene's germline CDR1 is LNHDA and CDR2 SQIVND (reference sequence). CDR3 protein: CASSIALYNEQFF. The CDR3 region has the DNA TGTGCCAGTAGTATAGCCTTATACAATGAGCAGTTCTTC.

The J gene is TRBJ2-2, the V gene TRBV6-1, with 7 bases aligning to TRBD1. The CDR3 has 13 residues. The ends lost 5 bases at V and 6 bases at J; junction bases unmatched: 3. Germline CDR1 and CDR2: MNHNS and SASEGT. The CDR3 nucleotides are TGTGCCAGCAGTCCCACAGGGGCCGGGGAGCTGTTTTTT. Amino acids: CASSPTGAGELFF.

The table lists this clone with a few counts. The V and J genes are TRBV5-3 and TRBJ1-4, with a tentative D call TRBD1 (6 bases). TRBV5-3 is noted as an ORF with a role that remains uncertain. V was shortened by 5 bases and J by 0 bases, with 11 bases between the two germline ends. There are 15 residues in the CDR3. DNA for the CDR3: TGTGCCAGAAGGGAAAGGACAGCAACTAATGAAAAACTGTTTTTT. Translating it yields CARRERTATNEKLFF.

The chain joins TRBV11-3 to TRBJ2-2; possibly TRBD2 for D (5 bases). Trimming pared 4 bases from V and 6 bases from J, leaving 9 bases between. The CDR3 has 13 amino acids. Germline CDR1 and CDR2: SGHNT and YENEEA. CDR3 loop: CASSSDYSGELFF. CDR3 DNA sequence: TGTGCCAGCAGCTCCGACTATTCCGGGGAGCTGTTTTTT. Complete variable domain (other parts from reference TRBV11-3 and TRBJ2-2): EAGVVQSPRYKIIEKKQPVAFWCNPISGHNTLYWYLQNLGQGPELLIRYENEEAVDDSQLPKDRFSAERLKGVDSTLKIQPAELGDSAVYLCASSSDYSGELFFGEGSRLTVL.

V and J are TRBV29-1 and TRBJ2-7; TRBD2 agrees at 13 bases. The CDR3 loop spans 13 amino acids. The trim removed 1 base at V and 6 bases at J, leaving 0 bases unmatched. Germline CDR1 is SQVTM and CDR2 is ANQGSEA. DNA for the CDR3: TGCAGCGTTGAAGGACTAGCGGGGGGCGAGCAGTACTTC. This sequence encodes CSVEGLAGGEQYF.

The chain has TRBV5-1 and TRBJ2-7; 9 bases map to TRBD2. Looked up from germline, CDR1 is SGHRS and CDR2 is YFSETQ. The CDR3 is 16 residues long. The J segment lost 2 bases and the V segment lost 4 bases, leaving 10 bases of the junction unmatched. The CDR3 DNA reads as TGCGCCAGCAGCCTAGCCCCTAGCGGGGATGCCTACGAGCAGTACTTC. Translated: CASSLAPSGDAYEQYF.

The chain links TRBV6-5 to TRBJ1-1; 7 nucleotides agree with TRBD1. CDR3 length: 14 amino acids. The V segment lost 4 bases and the J segment 5 bases; nucleotides outside the gene matches: 7. Germline V gives CDR1 MNHEY, CDR2 SVGAGI. CDR3 protein: CASSSPGQQTEAFF. DNA of the CDR3: TGTGCCAGCAGTTCCCCGGGACAGCAAACTGAAGCTTTCTTT.

The chain carries TRBV21-1 and TRBJ2-1; the table assigns TRBD2, which was not confirmed against the DNA. TRBV21-1 is termed a pseudogene. The CDR3 extends over 16 amino acids. CDR3 sequence (DNA): TGTGCCAGCAGGTGGACTAGCGGGAACGGGTACAATGAGCAGTTCTTC. Its protein product is CASRWTSGNGYNEQFF.

This clone has just one count. The CDR3 loop is CASSKPPKAGGVEKLFF. CDR3 DNA: TGTGCCAGCAGCAAACCCCCTAAGGCAGGGGGCGTTGAAAAACTGTTTTTT. The chain combines TRBV21-1 with TRBJ1-4; the table names TRBD1, a call not compared with the DNA. TRBV21-1 corresponds to a pseudogene. The CDR3 length is 17 residues.

About this clone: At one boundary the junction diverges from the germline segment, which might be a read error. This chain joins TRBV7-9 and TRBJ2-7, with a tentative D call TRBD1 (6 bases). From germline, CDR1 is SEHNR and CDR2 FQNEAQ (reference sequence). The CDR3 extends over 14 amino acids. CDR3: CSSSPGQIYYEQYF. The DNA of the CDR3 is TGTTCCAGCAGCCCTGGACAGATTTACTACGAGCAGTACTTC.

The chain couples TRBV30 to TRBJ1-1, with D unclear. Trimming removed 2 bases at V and 5 bases at J, with 6 bases between. Looked up from germline, CDR1 is GTSNPN and CDR2 is SVGIG (reference sequence). The CDR3 consists of 11 residues. The CDR3 sequence: CAWSLGTEAFF. Here the CDR3 DNA reads TGTGCCTGGAGTCTCGGTACTGAAGCTTTCTTT. Full variable domain (remainder filled in from reference TRBV30 and TRBJ1-1): SQTIHQWPATLVQPVGSPLSLECTVEGTSNPNLYWYRQAAGRGLQLLFYSVGIGQISSEVPQNLSASRPQDRQFILSSKKLLLSDSGFYLCAWSLGTEAFFGQGTRLTVV.

On this clone: The junction and the germline gene differ at one end; a read error may be behind it. This chain connects TRBV7-9 to TRBJ2-6; 10 bases map to TRBD2. Germline CDR1 and CDR2: SEHNR and FQNEAQ (reference sequence). CDR3 length: 18 amino acids. The CDR3 is CSSSLGRLAGSGANVLTF. Written as DNA, the CDR3 is TGTTCCAGCAGCTTAGGGCGACTAGCGGGCTCTGGGGCCAACGTCCTGACTTTC.

This rearrangement joins TRBV6-6 to TRBJ1-6; 8 bases align to TRBD1. The CDR3 loop spans 14 amino acids. After removal of 6 bases from V and 7 bases from J, the junction contained 5 bases not matched to a gene. CDR1 MNHNY and CDR2 SVGAGI come from the germline V gene (reference sequence). CDR3 DNA: TGTGCCAGCAGGACTTGGACAGGGAATTCACCCCTCCACTTT. Its translation is CASRTWTGNSPLHF.

This clone appeared a few times. The chain employs TRBV4-3 and TRBJ2-1, with TRBD2 as a possible D gene (7 bases). Per germline, CDR1 LGHNA and CDR2 YSLEER. V lost 4 bases to trimming and J lost 6 bases, with 16 bases between them. The CDR3 totals 15 residues. The DNA for the CDR3 is TGCGCCAGCAGCCCCGACCCGGGGGGCCGCAATGAGCAGTTCTTC. This translates into CASSPDPGGRNEQFF.